This T cell receptor beta chain was retrieved from a study of blood T cell repertoires in COVID-19. Study at large: Samples of COVID-19 (acute and convalescent) were obtained from the United States, Italy and Spain.

Assay used: immunoSEQ multiplex PCR; TCRdb lists only in-frame clones, some missing. Counted here are 350,000 to 400,000 clones, 75% to 90% occurring once; the ten biggest clones make up about 7%. Enrolment of Seattle patients took place during active infection, and they were followed longitudinally. Trimming took 4 bases from V and 3 from J, leaving 15 bases between them. The CDR3 consists of 15 residues. CDR1 is LGHDT and CDR2 is YNNKEL in the germline V gene (reference sequence). Sequenced: peripheral blood. The chain is built from TRBV3-1 (or the pseudogene TRBV3-2) and TRBJ1-1, with D unresolved. This TCR was recovered from a woman aged 60 to 75 with COVID-19, enrolled during active disease. The CDR3 DNA sequence: TGTGCCAGCAGCCCCTACCCCTCTAAGTACACTGAAGCTTTCTTT. The encoded protein is CASSPYPSKYTEAFF.